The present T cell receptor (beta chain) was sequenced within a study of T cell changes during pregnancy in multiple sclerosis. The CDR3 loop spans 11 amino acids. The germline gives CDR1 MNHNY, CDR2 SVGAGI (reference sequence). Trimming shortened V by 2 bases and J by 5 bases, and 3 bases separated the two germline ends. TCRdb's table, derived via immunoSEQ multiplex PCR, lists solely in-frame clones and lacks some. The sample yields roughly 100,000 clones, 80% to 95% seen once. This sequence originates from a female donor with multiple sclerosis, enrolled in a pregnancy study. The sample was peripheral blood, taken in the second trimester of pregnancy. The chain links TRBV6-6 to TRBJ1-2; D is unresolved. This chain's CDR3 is CASSYQYGYTF. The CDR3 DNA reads TGTGCCAGCAGTTACCAGTATGGCTACACCTTC.